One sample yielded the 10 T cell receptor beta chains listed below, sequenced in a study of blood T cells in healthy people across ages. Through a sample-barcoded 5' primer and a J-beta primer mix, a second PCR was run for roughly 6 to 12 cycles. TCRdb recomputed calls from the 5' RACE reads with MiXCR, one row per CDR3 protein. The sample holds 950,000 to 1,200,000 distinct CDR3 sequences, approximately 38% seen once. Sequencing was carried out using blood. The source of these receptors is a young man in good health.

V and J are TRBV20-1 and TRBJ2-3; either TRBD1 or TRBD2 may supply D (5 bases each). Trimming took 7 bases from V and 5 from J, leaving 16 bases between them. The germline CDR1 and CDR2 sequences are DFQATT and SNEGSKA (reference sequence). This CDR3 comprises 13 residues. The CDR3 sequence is CSVPSGARDTQYF. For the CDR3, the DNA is TGCAGTGTTCCTTCCGGGGCCAGAGATACGCAGTATTTT.

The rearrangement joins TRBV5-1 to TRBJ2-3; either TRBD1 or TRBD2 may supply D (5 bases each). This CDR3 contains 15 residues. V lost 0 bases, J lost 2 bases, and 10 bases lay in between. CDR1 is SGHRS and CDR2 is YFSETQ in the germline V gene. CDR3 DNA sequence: TGCGCCAGCAGCTTGGGAGGGGCCAACACAGATACGCAGTATTTT. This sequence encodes CASSLGGANTDTQYF. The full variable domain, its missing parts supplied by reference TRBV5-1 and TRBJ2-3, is KAGVTQTPRYLIKTRGQQVTLSCSPISGHRSVSWYQQTPGQGLQFLFEYFSETQRNKGNFPGRFSGRQFSNSRSEMNVSTLELGDSALYLCASSLGGANTDTQYFGPGTRLTVL.

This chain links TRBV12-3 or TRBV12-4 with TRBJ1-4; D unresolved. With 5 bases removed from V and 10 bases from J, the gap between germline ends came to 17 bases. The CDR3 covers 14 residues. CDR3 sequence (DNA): TGTGCCAGCAGTCTCACTCGGGGAAAAGGAAAACTGTTTTTT. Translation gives CASSLTRGKGKLFF.

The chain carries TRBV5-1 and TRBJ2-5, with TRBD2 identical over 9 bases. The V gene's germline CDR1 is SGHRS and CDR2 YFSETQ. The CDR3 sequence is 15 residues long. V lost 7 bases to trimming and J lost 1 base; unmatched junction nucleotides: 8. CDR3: CASLDRRGGQETQYF. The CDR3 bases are TGCGCCAGCCTTGACCGGCGGGGGGGCCAAGAGACCCAGTACTTC.

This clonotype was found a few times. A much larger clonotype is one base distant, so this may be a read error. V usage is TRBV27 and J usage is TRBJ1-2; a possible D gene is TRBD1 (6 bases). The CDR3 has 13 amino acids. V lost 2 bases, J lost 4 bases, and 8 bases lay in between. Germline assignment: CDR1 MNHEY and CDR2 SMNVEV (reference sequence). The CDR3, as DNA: TGTGCCAGCAGTTTAAAGGACAGCTATGGCTACACCTTC. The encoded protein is CASSLKDSYGYTF.

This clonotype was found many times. The CDR3 DNA reads as TGTGCCAGCAGTCAGGACCCGGGTGAGCAGTACTTC. This codes for CASSQDPGEQYF. The rearrangement uses TRBV7-9 and TRBJ2-5; D is uncertain. This CDR3 has 12 amino acids. Germline V CDR1 and CDR2: SEHNR, FQNEAQ (reference sequence). Trimming took 6 bases from V and 11 from J, leaving 16 bases between them.

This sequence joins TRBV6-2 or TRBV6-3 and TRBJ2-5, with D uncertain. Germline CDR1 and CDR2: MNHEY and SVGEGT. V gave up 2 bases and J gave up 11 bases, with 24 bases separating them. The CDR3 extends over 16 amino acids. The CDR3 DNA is TGTGCCAGCAGTTACCCAGACTCCCTCCTAGGGAATGAGCAGTACTTC. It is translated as CASSYPDSLLGNEQYF.

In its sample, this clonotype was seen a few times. This CDR3 is CASSYSRLGGSGEQYF. The CDR3 DNA sequence: TGTGCCAGCAGTTACTCGCGTTTAGGGGGCTCGGGCGAGCAGTACTTC. The genes are TRBV6-6 and TRBJ2-7, with 7 bases fitting TRBD1. Germline lookup yields CDR1 MNHNY and CDR2 SVGAGI (reference sequence). The CDR3 has 16 amino acids. With 0 bases clipped from V and 6 bases from J, the junction kept 11 bases outside the gene matches.

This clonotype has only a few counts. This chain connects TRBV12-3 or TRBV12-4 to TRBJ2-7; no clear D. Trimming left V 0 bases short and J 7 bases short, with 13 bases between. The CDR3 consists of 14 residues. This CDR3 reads CASSLANYQNEQYF. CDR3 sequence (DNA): TGTGCCAGCAGTTTAGCGAACTACCAGAATGAGCAGTACTTC.

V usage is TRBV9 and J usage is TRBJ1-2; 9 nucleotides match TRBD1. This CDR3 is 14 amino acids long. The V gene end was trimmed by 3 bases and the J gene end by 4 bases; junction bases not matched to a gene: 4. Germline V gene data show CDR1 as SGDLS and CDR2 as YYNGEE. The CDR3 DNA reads TGTGCCAGCAGCGCAGGGACAGGGATCTATGGCTACACCTTC. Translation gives CASSAGTGIYGYTF.